These 30 T cell receptor beta chains were all obtained from the same sample, sequenced in a study of cytomegalovirus exposure and HLA in healthy donors. 13 Jbeta primers and 60 Vbeta primers were used for the PCR. The repertoire was sequenced with immunoSEQ multiplex PCR; TCRdb's copy has only in-frame clones and lacks some. The data contain approximately 170,000 clones, around 78% of them singletons. Material: PBMCs. Receptors were obtained from a female donor in good health and CMV-seronegative.

Only one count was recorded for this clone. This chain connects TRBV28 to TRBJ2-7, with a weak D call TRBD1 (6 bases). CDR3 length: 15 residues. Trimming took 5 bases from V and 4 from J, leaving 18 bases between them. Germline CDR1 and CDR2: MDHEN and SYDVKM. CDR3 coding DNA: TGTGCCAGCAGTCTAATTACAGGGCTTTCTTACGAGCAGTACTTC. It codes for CASSLITGLSYEQYF.

The rearrangement joins TRBV6-1 to TRBJ2-6; 8 bases fit TRBD1. CDR1 is MNHNS, CDR2 SASEGT, per germline. This CDR3 is built from 15 residues. The V and J ends lost 6 bases and 2 bases, in that order; junction bases with no gene match: 3. CDR3: CASSAGGAGANVLTF. CDR3 DNA sequence: TGTGCCAGCAGCGCAGGGGGCGCTGGGGCCAACGTCCTGACTTTC.

This clone was seen a single time. The V gene is TRBV27, the J gene TRBJ2-3, with 7 bases matching TRBD1. The CDR3 is 16 residues long. V lost 2 bases to trimming and J lost 0 bases; unmatched junction nucleotides: 5. Germline V lookup: CDR1 MNHEY, CDR2 SMNVEV (reference sequence). For the CDR3, the DNA is TGTGCCAGCAGTTTAAGCCGACAGGGCAGCACAGATACGCAGTATTTT. Translating it yields CASSLSRQGSTDTQYF.

The sample holds one count of this clone. This chain connects TRBV28 to TRBJ1-2, with TRBD1 matching 8 bases. V was clipped by 7 bases and J by 4 bases; unmatched bases: 8. Germline lookup yields CDR1 MDHEN and CDR2 SYDVKM. The CDR3 sequence is 14 residues long. In nucleotides, the CDR3 is TGTGCCAGCAAAGACTGGACAGGGTTCTATGGCTACACCTTC. It is translated as CASKDWTGFYGYTF.

This clone rates as medium-sized (0.01 to 0.1%). The chain employs TRBV19 and TRBJ1-3, with TRBD1 as a possible D gene (5 bases). Germline-derived CDR1 and CDR2 are LNHDA and SQIVND (reference sequence). The CDR3 is 18 residues long. The V and J ends lost 3 bases and 2 bases respectively, with 20 bases between them. CDR3 amino acids: CASSMRGGDRRAGNTIYF. In DNA, the CDR3 is TGTGCCAGTAGTATGCGGGGCGGTGACAGAAGAGCTGGAAACACCATATATTTT.

This clone was recorded only once. The rearrangement links TRBV7-9 to TRBJ2-2; tentative D call: TRBD1 (6 bases). The V end lost 4 bases, the J end lost 7 bases, and 16 bases lay between the germline ends. The length of the CDR3 is 15 residues. Germline loops: CDR1 SEHNR, CDR2 FQNEAQ (reference sequence). CDR3 bases: TGTGCCAGCAGCTCTCCTACAGGGTTGGGCGGGGAGCTGTTTTTT. Translating gives CASSSPTGLGGELFF.

This chain connects TRBV4-3 to TRBJ2-7; 10 bases align to TRBD1. The V gene end was trimmed by 0 bases and the J gene end by 3 bases; junction bases not matched to a gene: 2. The length of the CDR3 is 15 residues. Germline V CDR1 and CDR2: LGHNA, YSLEER. The CDR3, as DNA: TGCGCCAGCAGCCAAGAGACAGGGGGCGTCTACGAGCAGTACTTC. This gives the protein CASSQETGGVYEQYF.

The chain is built from TRBV19 and TRBJ1-1; D gene unclear. Germline V gene sequence: CDR1 LNHDA, CDR2 SQIVND (reference sequence). V gave up 6 bases and J gave up 4 bases, with 18 bases separating them. This CDR3 has 15 amino acids. CDR3 in DNA: TGTGCCAGTAGCGTGGACGGGAGCCGTGTCACTGAAGCTTTCTTT. Translation gives CASSVDGSRVTEAFF. Drawing the rest from reference TRBV19 and TRBJ1-1, the complete variable domain is DGGITQSPKYLFRKEGQNVTLSCEQNLNHDAMYWYRQDPGQGLRLIYYSQIVNDFQKGDIAEGYSVSREKKESFPLTVTSAQKNPTAFYLCASSVDGSRVTEAFFGQGTRLTVV.

V usage is TRBV5-1 and J usage is TRBJ2-5; TRBD2 is a possible D gene (7 bases). Germline loops: CDR1 SGHRS, CDR2 YFSETQ. V lost 0 bases to trimming and J lost 4 bases, with 13 bases between them. The CDR3 consists of 15 residues. In nucleotides, the CDR3 is TGCGCCAGCAGCTTGGAAGGGGGGGGGCGAGAGACCCAGTACTTC. Translation gives CASSLEGGGRETQYF.

This clone appeared once. The genes are TRBV28 and TRBJ2-3, with a weak D call TRBD1 (6 bases). CDR3 length: 15 residues. The V gene's germline CDR1 is MDHEN and CDR2 SYDVKM. Trimming stripped 6 bases from V and 1 base from J, with 14 bases between. CDR3 region: CASRPQGRGTDTQYF. DNA for the CDR3: TGTGCCAGCAGGCCACAGGGTAGAGGCACAGATACGCAGTATTTT. Looking up the rest from reference TRBV28 and TRBJ2-3 gives the full variable domain: DVKVTQSSRYLVKRTGEKVFLECVQDMDHENMFWYRQDPGLGLRLIYFSYDVKMKEKGDIPEGYSVSREKKERFSLILESASTNQTSMYLCASRPQGRGTDTQYFGPGTRLTVL.

The chain combines TRBV7-9 with TRBJ2-7, with TRBD1 as a possible D gene (6 bases). Trimming left V 4 bases short and J 6 bases short, with 16 bases between. CDR1 is SEHNR and CDR2 is FQNEAQ in the germline V gene (reference sequence). This CDR3 has 14 amino acids. In DNA, the CDR3 is TGTGCCAGCAGCTCGTGGACAGCTATGGGCGAGCAGTACTTC. Amino acids: CASSSWTAMGEQYF.

The chain employs TRBV7-2 and TRBJ2-7, with TRBD2 matching 7 bases. Unmatched junction bases numbered 8, after V lost 5 bases and J lost 1 base. From germline, CDR1 is SGHTA and CDR2 FQGNSA. The CDR3 totals 15 residues. The CDR3 bases are TGTGCCAGCAGCCCCAGAGGCGGGAGTTCCTACGAGCAGTACTTC. It specifies CASSPRGGSSYEQYF.

V and J are TRBV6-5 and TRBJ2-1; 10 bases align to TRBD2. The CDR3 covers 16 residues. V gave up 2 bases and J gave up 7 bases; unmatched junction bases: 8. From germline, CDR1 is MNHEY and CDR2 SVGAGI. CDR3 loop: CASSYRPSGSPNEQFF. The CDR3 DNA follows: TGTGCCAGCAGTTACCGGCCTAGCGGGAGCCCTAATGAGCAGTTCTTC.

CDR3 sequence: CASSIRQGNSNQPQHF. CDR3 nucleotide sequence: TGTGCCAGCAGCATCCGACAGGGGAATAGCAATCAGCCCCAGCATTTT. The chain couples TRBV2 to TRBJ1-5, with 8 bases aligning to TRBD1. From germline, CDR1 is SNHLY and CDR2 FYNNEI. The CDR3 is 16 amino acids. Trimming at V came to 6 bases and at J to 0 bases, leaving 7 bases not matched to a gene. The full variable domain, rest sourced from reference TRBV2 and TRBJ1-5, is EPEVTQTPSHQVTQMGQEVILRCVPISNHLYFYWYRQILGQKVEFLVSFYNNEISEKSEIFDDQFSVERPDGSNFTLKIRSTKLEDSAMYFCASSIRQGNSNQPQHFGDGTRLSIL.

V is TRBV5-5 and J is TRBJ1-5, with TRBD1 as a possible D gene (6 bases). The CDR3 spans 15 residues. Germline V CDR1 and CDR2: SGHKS, YYEKEE (reference sequence). V gave up 0 bases and J gave up 4 bases, with 11 bases separating them. The CDR3 DNA reads TGTGCCAGCAGCTTGGAGGACAGCCGAAATCAGCCCCAGCATTTT. Amino acid sequence: CASSLEDSRNQPQHF.

This clone was picked up a small number of times. The chain joins TRBV28 to TRBJ2-7; D possibly corresponds to TRBD1 (5 bases). CDR1 is MDHEN, CDR2 SYDVKM, per germline. This CDR3 region has 14 residues. The V gene lost 3 bases and the J gene lost 2 bases, with 11 bases spanning the gap. Here the CDR3 reads CASSFFARAYEQYF. As DNA, the CDR3 is TGTGCCAGCAGTTTCTTCGCCAGGGCCTACGAGCAGTACTTC. Combining the CDR3 with reference TRBV28 and TRBJ2-7 gives the whole variable domain DVKVTQSSRYLVKRTGEKVFLECVQDMDHENMFWYRQDPGLGLRLIYFSYDVKMKEKGDIPEGYSVSREKKERFSLILESASTNQTSMYLCASSFFARAYEQYFGPGTRLTVT.

The V gene is TRBV19, the J gene TRBJ2-1; tentatively, D is TRBD1 (5 bases). The V end was cut by 3 bases, the J end by 4 bases, with 10 bases between. The V gene's germline CDR1 is LNHDA and CDR2 SQIVND (reference sequence). The CDR3 loop spans 14 amino acids. The CDR3, as DNA: TGTGCCAGTAGTATCGACAGCAAGTACAATGAGCAGTTCTTC. Translated: CASSIDSKYNEQFF.

This clone was observed a single time. The chain has TRBV5-4 and TRBJ2-3, with 8 bases matching TRBD2. The CDR3 extends over 17 amino acids. Germline assignment: CDR1 SGHNT and CDR2 YYREEE (reference sequence). Trimming removed 0 bases from V and 2 bases from J; junction bases left unmatched: 8. CDR3 sequence: CASSLENSGGHTDTQYF. In DNA form, the CDR3 reads TGTGCCAGCAGCTTGGAGAACAGCGGGGGACACACAGATACGCAGTATTTT.

The V gene is TRBV5-1, the J gene TRBJ2-1, with 13 bases fitting TRBD2. V lost 5 bases and J lost 9; bases outside the gene matches: 5. Germline V lookup: CDR1 SGHRS, CDR2 YFSETQ. This CDR3 has 14 residues. Written as DNA, the CDR3 is TGCGCCAGCAGTCCGGGACTAGCGGGACCTGAGCAGTTCTTC. Translation gives CASSPGLAGPEQFF.

J is TRBJ1-2 and V is TRBV7-3; D uncertain. V lost 2 bases and J lost 6, with 7 bases in between. Germline loops: CDR1 SGHTA, CDR2 FQGTGA. This CDR3 is 12 amino acids long. The CDR3 DNA reads as TGTGCCAGCAGCTTAGACGGGGATGGCTACACCTTC. It translates to CASSLDGDGYTF.

The rearrangement links TRBV28 to TRBJ2-1, with D tentatively TRBD2 (6 bases). The CDR3 totals 16 residues. Trimming pared 5 bases from V and 2 bases from J, leaving 16 bases between. Germline assignment: CDR1 MDHEN and CDR2 SYDVKM. CDR3 bases: TGTGCCAGCAGTCAAGGAGGGAGTGGGGCCTACAATGAGCAGTTCTTC. It yields the protein CASSQGGSGAYNEQFF.

The chain links TRBV10-3 to TRBJ1-1; no firm D call. The V and J ends lost 2 bases and 6 bases respectively, with 19 bases between them. This CDR3 comprises 16 residues. Germline V gene sequence: CDR1 ENHRY, CDR2 SYGVKD. The CDR3, as DNA: TGTGCCATCAGTGAGGGCGGAAGGCTGCAGTTCGCTGAAGCTTTCTTT. Protein: CAISEGGRLQFAEAFF.

V gene TRBV28 combines with J gene TRBJ2-3; perhaps TRBD2 as D (6 bases). This CDR3 contains 15 residues. The V gene lost 7 bases and the J gene lost 1 base, with 15 bases spanning the gap. The V gene's germline CDR1 is MDHEN and CDR2 SYDVKM. CDR3 in DNA: TGTGCCAGCACCCGAGGAGGGGCGGGCACAGATACGCAGTATTTT. This translates into CASTRGGAGTDTQYF.

The chain recombines TRBV4-3 with TRBJ2-5, with TRBD2 identical over 14 bases. V dropped 3 bases and J dropped 6; count of bases not matched to a gene: 6. CDR3 size: 16 residues. In germline, CDR1 is LGHNA, CDR2 YSLEER. The DNA for the CDR3 is TGCGCCAGCAGCCATGGGACTAGCGGGAGACTGCAGACCCAGTACTTC. It yields the protein CASSHGTSGRLQTQYF.

This clone has more than one count but fewer than ten. The chain joins TRBV18 to TRBJ2-7; TRBD1 matches 10 bases. After removal of 3 bases from V and 2 bases from J, the junction contained 7 bases not matched to a gene. The germline V gene encodes CDR1 KGHSH and CDR2 LQKENI. The length of the CDR3 is 16 residues. Written as DNA, the CDR3 is TGTGCCAGCTCACCCCCCTGGACAGGGGGGACCTACGAGCAGTACTTC. This codes for CASSPPWTGGTYEQYF.

This clone appeared a few times. The chain links TRBV15 to TRBJ2-1, with D unresolved. Germline V lookup: CDR1 LNHNV, CDR2 YYDKDF (reference sequence). This CDR3 spans 15 amino acids. V was trimmed by 1 base and J by 3 bases, leaving 10 bases between them. CDR3 sequence (DNA): TGTGCCACCAGCAGAGGGGCAGGCTACTACAATGAGCAGTTCTTC. Protein: CATSRGAGYYNEQFF. Complete variable domain (other parts from reference TRBV15 and TRBJ2-1): DAMVIQNPRYQVTQFGKPVTLSCSQTLNHNVMYWYQQKSSQAPKLLFHYYDKDFNNEADTPDNFQSRRPNTSFCFLDIRSPGLGDTAMYLCATSRGAGYYNEQFFGPGTRLTVL.

The V call is TRBV5-4, the J call TRBJ2-2; maybe TRBD1 (6 bases). V lost 0 bases to trimming and J lost 4 bases, with 10 bases between them. Germline lookup yields CDR1 SGHNT and CDR2 YYREEE (reference sequence). This CDR3 has 15 amino acids. CDR3 sequence reads: CASSLVGAVTGELFF. As DNA, the CDR3 is TGTGCCAGCAGCTTGGTGGGGGCCGTCACCGGGGAGCTGTTTTTT.

V is TRBV9 and J is TRBJ1-1; D may be TRBD1 (5 bases). The ends were cut back, 7 bases at V and 4 bases at J, with 17 bases in the middle. The CDR3 spans 14 residues. Germline V lookup: CDR1 SGDLS, CDR2 YYNGEE. CDR3 nucleotide sequence: TGTGCCAGCGCCACCCTGGGTCAGGGCACTGAAGCTTTCTTT. This translates into CASATLGQGTEAFF.

The sample holds a few counts of this clone. V usage is TRBV7-8 and J usage is TRBJ2-7; 8 positions agree with TRBD1. J gave up 8 bases and V 4 bases, and 1 base lay outside the gene matches. Germline CDR1 is SGHVS and CDR2 is FQNEAQ. This CDR3 region has 11 residues. In DNA, the CDR3 is TGTGCCAGCAGCTGGACAGGGCAGCAGTACTTC. It translates to CASSWTGQQYF.

The gene calls are TRBV15 and TRBJ1-1; 7 bases fit TRBD1. The junction had 11 bases not matched to a gene; V was cut back by 6 bases and J by 4 bases. CDR3 length: 15 residues. The germline V gene encodes CDR1 LNHNV and CDR2 YYDKDF (reference sequence). The CDR3 protein is CATRTPGGLGTEAFF. Written as DNA, the CDR3 is TGTGCCACCAGGACCCCAGGGGGACTCGGCACTGAAGCTTTCTTT.